A single sample is the source of the 6 T cell receptor beta chains below, sequenced in a study of molecular identifiers for immune sequencing clone quantification. Each CDR3 protein gets one entry after TCRdb re-called the PCR reads with MiXCR. The data show about 510,000 distinct CDR3 sequences, with about 20% seen just once and about 0.8% held by the top ten. The sample comprised naive CD8+ T cells from blood, with Jurkat cell RNA spiked in. Subset in this sample: FACS-sorted CD8+CD4-CCR7+CD45RA+ naive T cells. These receptors originate from a human donor in good health. Some libraries in this study had Jurkat cell RNA spiked in.

This clonotype was seen many times. The genes are TRBV7-8 and TRBJ2-7; 7 nucleotides align to TRBD2. The germline CDR1 and CDR2 sequences are SGHVS and FQNEAQ. J was trimmed by 6 bases and V by 4 bases; bases with no gene match: 9. The CDR3 length is 14 residues. The CDR3 DNA reads TGTGCCAGCAGCTCGAGGGGACTATCATTCGAGCAGTACTTC. Amino acid sequence: CASSSRGLSFEQYF.

Concerning this clonotype: A read error may explain this, as a much larger clone is one base away. The J gene is TRBJ2-7, the V gene TRBV5-6; perhaps TRBD2 as D (6 bases). The CDR3 has 13 amino acids. Germline V gene data show CDR1 as SGHDT and CDR2 as YYEEEE. With 7 bases removed from V and 3 bases from J, the gap between germline ends came to 14 bases. DNA of the CDR3: TGTGCCAGCTGCCTGGGACTGGACTACGAGCAGTACTTC. It translates to CASCLGLDYEQYF.

Regarding this clonotype: The germline gene is not matched at one end of the junction; a read error may be the cause. The rearrangement joins TRBV11-2 to TRBJ1-1, with D tentatively TRBD1 (5 bases). This CDR3 spans 14 amino acids. CDR1 is SGHAT, CDR2 FQNNGV, per germline. The CDR3 spells CASSLESGGTDAFF. The DNA for the CDR3 is TGTGCCAGCAGCTTAGAATCCGGAGGGACTGATGCTTTCTTT.

As to this clonotype: A much bigger clone sits one base away, suggesting this may be a read error. The rearrangement uses TRBV12-3 or TRBV12-4 and TRBJ1-2; TRBD1 might be the D (6 bases). The CDR3 length is 14 residues. V lost 3 bases to trimming and J lost 3 bases, with 11 bases between them. The CDR3 spells CASSLGGRYYGYTF. Here the CDR3 DNA reads TGTGCCAGCAGTTTGGGGGGCAGGTACTATGGCTACACCTTC.

Only one count was recorded for this clonotype. V gene TRBV2 combines with J gene TRBJ1-1, with no clear D. Trimming cost V 4 bases and J 5 bases, with 11 bases left between them. The germline CDR1 and CDR2 sequences are SNHLY and FYNNEI. The CDR3 covers 13 residues. CDR3 nucleotides: TGTGCCAGCAGTGGGGCAGTAGATACTGAAGCTTTCTTT. The encoded protein is CASSGAVDTEAFF.

This clonotype appeared many times. The chain is built from TRBV7-6 and TRBJ1-5; perhaps TRBD1 as D (6 bases). CDR1 and CDR2 (germline): SGHVS, FNYEAQ. The length of the CDR3 is 13 residues. Trimming stripped 5 bases from V and 6 bases from J, with 11 bases between. CDR3 nucleotide sequence: TGTGCCAGCAGCACAGGGTTCGGTCAGCCCCAGCATTTT. Its translation is CASSTGFGQPQHF.